Following are 6 T cell receptor beta chains from one sample sequenced in a study of immune evolution from preneoplasia to lung adenocarcinoma. Generated by immunoSEQ multiplex PCR, the TCRdb table keeps only in-frame clones and is missing some. The table has several thousand clones, about nine tenths seen once. The specimen sequenced was FFPE atypical adenomatous hyperplasia tissue from the lung. Subset defined: atypical adenomatous hyperplasia (AAH), lung preneoplasia. The receptor source for this set is a person aged 70 to 85 with lung adenocarcinoma.

V usage is TRBV4-2 and J usage is TRBJ2-3, with a tentative D call TRBD1 (5 bases). This CDR3 region has 16 residues. Trimming took off 0 bases at V and 5 bases at J, with 15 bases between the two ends. CDR1 is LGHNA, CDR2 YNFKEQ, per germline. The CDR3 DNA follows: TGTGCCAGCAGCCAAGAAAGCGCTCCCAGGGTAGATACGCAGTATTTT. It is translated as CASSQESAPRVDTQYF.

V and J are TRBV7-2 and TRBJ1-3; 7 bases match TRBD1. The CDR3 covers 14 residues. V shed 5 bases, J shed 3 bases, and the junction held 4 bases outside the gene matches. CDR1 SGHTA and CDR2 FQGNSA come from the germline V gene. The DNA for the CDR3 is TGTGCCAGCAGCCCAGGGACAGTTGGAAACACCATATATTTT. This translates into CASSPGTVGNTIYF.

The chain employs TRBV19 and TRBJ2-7; 10 bases match TRBD2. This CDR3 spans 14 amino acids. The germline V gene has CDR1 LNHDA and CDR2 SQIVND (reference sequence). V was pared by 3 bases and J by 4 bases, with 3 bases of the junction left unmatched. CDR3 DNA: TGTGCCAGTAGTATTAGCGGGGGGACTTACGAGCAGTACTTC. Protein: CASSISGGTYEQYF.

The rearrangement joins TRBV29-1 to TRBJ2-5, with D perhaps assigned TRBD1 or TRBD2 (5 bases each). The CDR3 consists of 12 residues. Germline values: CDR1 SQVTM, CDR2 ANQGSEA. Trimming left V 5 bases short and J 7 bases short, with 14 bases between. CDR3 residues: CSVYRGPGTQYF. The CDR3 DNA reads TGCAGCGTTTATCGGGGACCTGGGACCCAGTACTTC.

The chain has TRBV6-1 and TRBJ2-5; weak D call: TRBD2 (6 bases). Per the germline V gene, CDR1 is MNHNS and CDR2 is SASEGT. Trimming took 7 bases from V and 2 from J, leaving 14 bases between them. There are 14 residues in the CDR3. The CDR3 nucleotides are TGTGCCAGCACGTCCGGGACTCAGCAAGAGACCCAGTACTTC. Amino acid sequence: CASTSGTQQETQYF.

The chain recombines TRBV15 with TRBJ1-1; maybe TRBD1 (5 bases). V was pared by 2 bases and J by 12 bases, with 16 bases between. The CDR3 is 13 residues long. Germline lookup yields CDR1 LNHNV and CDR2 YYDKDF (reference sequence). The CDR3 reads CATSRNVQGTSFF. CDR3 nucleotides: TGTGCCACCAGCAGAAATGTTCAGGGTACGTCTTTCTTT.